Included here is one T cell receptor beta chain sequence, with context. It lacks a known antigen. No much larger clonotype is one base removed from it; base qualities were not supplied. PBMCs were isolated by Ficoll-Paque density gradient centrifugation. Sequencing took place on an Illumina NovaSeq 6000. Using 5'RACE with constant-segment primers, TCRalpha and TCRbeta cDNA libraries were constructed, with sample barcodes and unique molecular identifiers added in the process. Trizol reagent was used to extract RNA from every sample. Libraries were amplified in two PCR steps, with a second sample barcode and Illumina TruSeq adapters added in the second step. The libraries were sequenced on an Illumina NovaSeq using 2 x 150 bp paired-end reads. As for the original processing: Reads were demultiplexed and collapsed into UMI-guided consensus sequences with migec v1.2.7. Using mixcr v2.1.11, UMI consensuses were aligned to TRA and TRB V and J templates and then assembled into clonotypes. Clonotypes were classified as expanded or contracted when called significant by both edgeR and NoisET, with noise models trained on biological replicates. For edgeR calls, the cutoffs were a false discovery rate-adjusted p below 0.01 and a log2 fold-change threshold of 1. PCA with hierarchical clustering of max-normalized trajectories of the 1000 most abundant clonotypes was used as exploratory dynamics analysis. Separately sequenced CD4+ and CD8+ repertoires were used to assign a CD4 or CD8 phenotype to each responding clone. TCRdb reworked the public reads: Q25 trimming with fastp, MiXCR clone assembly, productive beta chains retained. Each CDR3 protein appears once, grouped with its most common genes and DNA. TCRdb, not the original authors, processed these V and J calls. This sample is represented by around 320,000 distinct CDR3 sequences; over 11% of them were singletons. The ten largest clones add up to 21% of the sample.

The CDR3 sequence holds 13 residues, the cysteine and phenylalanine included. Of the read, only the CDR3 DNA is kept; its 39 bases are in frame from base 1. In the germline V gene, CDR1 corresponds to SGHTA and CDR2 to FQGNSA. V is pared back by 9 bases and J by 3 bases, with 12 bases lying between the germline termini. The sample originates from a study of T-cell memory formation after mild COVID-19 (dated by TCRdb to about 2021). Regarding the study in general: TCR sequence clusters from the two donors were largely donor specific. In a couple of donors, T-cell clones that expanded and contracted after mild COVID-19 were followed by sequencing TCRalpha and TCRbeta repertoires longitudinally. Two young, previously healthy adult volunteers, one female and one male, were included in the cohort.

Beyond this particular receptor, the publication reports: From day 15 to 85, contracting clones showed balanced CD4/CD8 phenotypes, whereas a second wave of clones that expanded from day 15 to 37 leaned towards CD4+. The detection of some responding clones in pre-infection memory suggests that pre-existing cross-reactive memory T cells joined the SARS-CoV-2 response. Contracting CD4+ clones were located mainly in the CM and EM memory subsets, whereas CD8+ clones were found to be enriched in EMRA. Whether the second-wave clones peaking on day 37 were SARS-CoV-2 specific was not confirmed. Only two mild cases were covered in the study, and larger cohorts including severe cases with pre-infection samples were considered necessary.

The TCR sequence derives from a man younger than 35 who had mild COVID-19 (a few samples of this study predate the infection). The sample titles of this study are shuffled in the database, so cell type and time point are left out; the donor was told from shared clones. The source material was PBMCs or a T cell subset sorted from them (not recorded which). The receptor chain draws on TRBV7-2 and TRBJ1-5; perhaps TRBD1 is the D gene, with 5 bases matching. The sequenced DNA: TGTGCCAGTTCCGGGGGGACCAATCAGCCCCAGCATTTT. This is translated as CASSGGTNQPQHF.